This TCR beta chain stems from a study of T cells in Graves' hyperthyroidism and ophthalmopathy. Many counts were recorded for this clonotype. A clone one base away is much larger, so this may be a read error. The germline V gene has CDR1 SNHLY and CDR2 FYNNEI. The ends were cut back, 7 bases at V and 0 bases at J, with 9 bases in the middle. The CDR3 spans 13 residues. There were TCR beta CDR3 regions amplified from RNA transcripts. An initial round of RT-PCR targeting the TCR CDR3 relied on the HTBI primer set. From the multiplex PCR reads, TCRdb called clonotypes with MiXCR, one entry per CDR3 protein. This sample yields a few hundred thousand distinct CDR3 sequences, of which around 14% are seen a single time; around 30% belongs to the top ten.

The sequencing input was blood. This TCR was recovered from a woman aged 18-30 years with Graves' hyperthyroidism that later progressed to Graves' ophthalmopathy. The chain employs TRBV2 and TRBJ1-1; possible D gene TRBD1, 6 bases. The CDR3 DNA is TGTGCCAGCACCGGACAGATGAACACTGAAGCTTTCTTT. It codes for CASTGQMNTEAFF.